This T cell receptor (delta chain) was sequenced for a study of Vδ1+ human thymocytes (dated by TCRdb to about 2018). About the investigation overall: As a data resource, the study described the mRNA-level TRG and TRD CDR3 repertoires found in highly purified Vdelta1+ thymocytes taken from young children. The multiplex-based CDR3 amplicon strategy had previously been validated against 5'RACE-based CDR3 amplicon generation methods.

RNA extraction was performed with the RNeasy mini kit, and reverse transcription was done with Superscript III. To generate the CDR3 amplicons, a multiplex PCR was run using pooled V-gene forward primers together with a constant-region reverse primer that carried Illumina adaptor overhangs. After gel purification, amplicons were indexed with Nextera index primers over roughly 8 extra PCR cycles and were then purified with AMPure XP beads. Sequencing of the libraries was done on an Illumina MiSeq using paired-end 250 bp reads, dual indexing and a roughly 18% PhiX spike-in. In the authors' own workflow: Reads were quality checked with FastQC, and TRG read pairs were merged with ea-utils fastq-join. Annotation of sequences was performed with IMGT/HighV-QUEST, only productive sequences with unambiguous V-gene assignment were retained, and clonotypes were defined by identical CDR3 sequence. VDJtools 1.1.1, tcR 2.2.3, Treemap and vegan Shannon diversity in R 3.4.4 were used for downstream analysis. Clonotypes were called again by TCRdb from the public reads via CATT, and duplicate nucleotide sequences were then merged into one entry. The authors' filters were not applied to this entry. In this sample the table shows more than 50,000 delta-chain clones, roughly 15% of which occur a single time. The leading ten clones occupy roughly 0.37% of the sample.

This clone has only a few counts. Its antigen has not been determined. Base qualities are not at hand, and no much larger clone is one base apart. Thymic samples were depleted of alphabeta T cells, then CD3+ TCRVdelta1+ TCRVdelta2- thymocytes were FACS-sorted. A purity of roughly 96% to 99.6% was achieved for sorted Vdelta1+ thymocytes. The thymic specimens were obtained from about eight paediatric patients who were undergoing corrective cardiac surgery and ranged in age from about 5 days to 17 months. The thymic tissue was dispersed, and mononuclear cells were isolated using a Histopaque-1077 density gradient. For staining, the antibodies used were anti-TCRVdelta1 clone TS8.2, anti-TCRVdelta2 clone B6, anti-CD3 clone HIT3a and anti-TCRalphabeta clone IP26. As encoded in the germline V gene, CDR1 is TSWWSYY while CDR2 is QGS. From cysteine to phenylalanine, the CDR3 is 19 amino acids long. Only the CDR3 part of the read is kept: 57 bases, read in frame from the first base. Trimming costs V 4 bases and J 0 bases, and their ends lie 24 bases apart.

Results and caveats for the whole study, not just this receptor: Unlike the oligoclonal repertoires in peripheral blood, the thymic TRG and TRD repertoires appeared highly polyclonal, with Gaussian CDR3 length distributions. Despite high sort purity, approximately 19% of thymic TRD sequences were Vdelta2 (and few Vdelta3), unlike peripheral blood Vdelta1+ controls. The use of highly purified populations and single-cell validation was advised by the authors, since misinterpretation of bulk repertoire data could be caused by unexpected Vdelta2 sequences. Numerous TRG clonotypes were shared among donors (up to about 6.9x10^3), while TRD repertoires were essentially private (a maximum of about 100 shared). Donors did not cluster by age or sex, so the analyses were not stratified by age or sex.

This TCR came from a girl less than two years old who had congenital heart surgery. The sample comprised Vdelta1+ gamma-delta thymocytes from the thymus. This specimen's cell subset or site label, interpreted: FACS-sorted CD3+ TCRalphabeta- TCRVdelta1+ TCRVdelta2- thymocytes. The chain links TRDV1 with TRDJ1; there is no confident call for the D gene. The encoded CDR3 is CALGGLSTAGPIYTDKLIF. DNA sequence: TGTGCTCTTGGGGGGCTATCTACGGCCGGGCCCATTTACACCGATAAACTCATCTTT.